This T cell receptor (beta chain) is drawn from a study of shared clonotypes between healthy human individuals. V was trimmed by 7 bases and J by 4 bases, leaving 13 bases between them. CDR1 and CDR2 (germline): SGHAT, FQNNGV. The CDR3 has 13 amino acids. TCRdb's copy holds only in-frame clones and misses some; the assay was immunoSEQ multiplex PCR. The sample records about 960,000 clones, 76% being singletons. The sequence was obtained from a young man in good health. J is TRBJ1-1 and V is TRBV11-2; D is unresolved. Sequenced: memory CD4+ T cells sorted from blood. Subset in this sample: CD45RA-negative fraction. The CDR3 nucleotides are TGTGCCAGCACACTCCTCCTGGGCACTGAAGCTTTCTTT. Its protein product is CASTLLLGTEAFF.